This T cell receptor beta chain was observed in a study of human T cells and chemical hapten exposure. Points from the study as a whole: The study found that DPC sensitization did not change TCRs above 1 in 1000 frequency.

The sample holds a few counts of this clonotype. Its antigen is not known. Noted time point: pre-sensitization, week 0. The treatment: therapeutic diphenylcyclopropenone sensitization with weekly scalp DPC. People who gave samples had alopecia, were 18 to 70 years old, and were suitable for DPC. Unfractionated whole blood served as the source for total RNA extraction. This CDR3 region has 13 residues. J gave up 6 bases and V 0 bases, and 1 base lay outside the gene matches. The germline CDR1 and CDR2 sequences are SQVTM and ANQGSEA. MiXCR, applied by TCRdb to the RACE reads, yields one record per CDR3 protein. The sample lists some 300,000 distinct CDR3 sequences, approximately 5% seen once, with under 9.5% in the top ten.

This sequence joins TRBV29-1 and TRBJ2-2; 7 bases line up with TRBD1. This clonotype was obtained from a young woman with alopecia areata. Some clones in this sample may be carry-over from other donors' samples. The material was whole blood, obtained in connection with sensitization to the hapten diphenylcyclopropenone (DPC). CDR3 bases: TGCAGCGTTGAAGAGACAGGGTCCGGGGAGCTGTTTTTT. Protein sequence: CSVEETGSGELFF.